A selection of T cell receptor beta chains follows, all from one sample in a study of T cells in Graves' hyperthyroidism and ophthalmopathy. TCRdb passed the multiplex PCR reads through MiXCR, listing each CDR3 protein once. Of a few hundred thousand distinct CDR3 sequences detected, 15% to 20% appear once; the ten largest clones hold approximately 15%. The sequencing sample was made of blood. These receptors all come from a woman aged 18-29 years with Graves' ophthalmopathy. CDR3s include the opening cysteine and the closing phenylalanine or tryptophan. D genes are given only for firm matches. Where a row states a size, it is once, few, many or the class of an expanded clone; other rows omit it.

many	TRBV7-8	TRBJ2-2	-	15	CASSSLSAFTGELFF	TGTGCCAGCAGCTCCCTGTCAGCGTTCACCGGGGAGCTGTTTTTT
few	TRBV5-1	TRBJ1-5	TRBD1	21	CASSLVGQGAKFYLGNQPQHF	TGCGCCAGCAGCTTGGTGGGACAGGGGGCCAAATTCTACTTGGGCAATCAGCCCCAGCATTTT
few	TRBV20-1	TRBJ2-7	TRBD1	15	CSQGGEQGAFGEQYF	TGCAGCCAAGGGGGAGAGCAGGGGGCTTTCGGGGAGCAGTACTTC
few	TRBV4-1	TRBJ1-1	-	17	CASSQNREYEVGTEAFF	TGCGCCAGCAGCCAGAACAGGGAGTATGAGGTAGGGACTGAAGCTTTCTTT
many	TRBV11-2	TRBJ2-1	TRBD2	16	CASSLDLAGVPHEQFF	TGTGCCAGCAGCTTAGATCTAGCGGGGGTACCACATGAGCAGTTCTTC
-	TRBV12-3/TRBV12-4	TRBJ2-5	TRBD1	15	CASSRGQGDQETQYF	TGTGCCAGCAGTCGGGGACAGGGGGACCAAGAGACCCAGTACTTC
-	TRBV29-1	TRBJ1-2	TRBD1	14	CSVETGTGFSGYTF	TGCAGCGTTGAAACCGGGACAGGGTTCTCCGGCTACACCTTC
few	TRBV6-1	TRBJ1-6	-	14	CASRTRGSNSPLHF	TGTGCCAGCAGGACAAGGGGTAGTAATTCACCCCTCCACTTT
-	TRBV4-1	TRBJ1-1	TRBD1	16	CASSQMVGQGGTEAFF	TGCGCCAGCAGCCAGATGGTTGGACAGGGTGGCACTGAAGCTTTCTTT
many	TRBV11-2	TRBJ2-7	-	14	CASSSRVGSYEQYF	TGTGCCAGCAGCTCGCGGGTCGGCTCCTACGAGCAGTACTTC
-	TRBV19	TRBJ1-2	-	14	CASRNPVDGYGYTF	TGTGCCAGTAGGAACCCAGTCGATGGCTATGGCTACACCTTC
few	TRBV4-3	TRBJ2-7	TRBD2	16	CASSQDQAGRGNEQYF	TGCGCCAGCAGCCAAGATCAAGCGGGACGGGGCAACGAGCAGTACTTC
-	TRBV18	TRBJ1-1	-	16	CASSPPDRYSNTEAFF	TGTGCCAGCTCACCCCCGGACAGATACTCGAACACTGAAGCTTTCTTT
-	TRBV9	TRBJ2-3	-	16	CASSVAGESGTDTQYF	TGTGCCAGCAGCGTAGCCGGAGAGTCAGGCACAGATACGCAGTATTTT
many	TRBV2	TRBJ1-2	-	15	CASMGLWGGNYGYTF	TGTGCCAGCATGGGACTTTGGGGCGGGAACTATGGCTACACCTTC
many	TRBV10-1	TRBJ2-2	-	14	CASSGQLNTGELFF	TGCGCCAGCAGTGGACAGCTGAACACCGGGGAGCTGTTTTTT
-	TRBV29-1	TRBJ1-1	-	13	CSEILAGRVTAFF	TGCAGCGAAATACTCGCGGGTAGGGTTACAGCTTTCTTT
many	TRBV7-3	TRBJ2-3	-	16	CASSQSPGGNTDTQYF	TGTGCCAGCAGCCAATCTCCGGGGGGCAACACAGATACGCAGTATTTT
few	TRBV6-1	TRBJ1-1	TRBD1	16	CASSQTAGGANTEAFF	TGTGCCAGCAGCCAAACCGCAGGGGGCGCAAACACTGAAGCTTTCTTT
many	TRBV7-8	TRBJ1-4	-	13	CASSLGQMEKLFF	TGTGCCAGCAGCTTAGGACAGATGGAAAAACTGTTTTTT
many	TRBV29-1	TRBJ2-7	-	13	CSVEDLKGYEQYF	TGCAGCGTTGAAGATCTTAAAGGCTATGAGCAGTACTTC
many	TRBV6-2/TRBV6-3	TRBJ1-1	TRBD1	14	CASSYGQGNTEAFF	TGTGCCAGCAGTTACGGACAGGGTAACACTGAAGCTTTCTTT
-	TRBV7-9	TRBJ1-5	TRBD1	17	CASSQFRDREVGEPQHF	TGTGCCAGCAGCCAATTCCGGGACAGGGAAGTAGGGGAGCCCCAGCATTTT
few	TRBV29-1	TRBJ2-2	-	13	CSVEASNTGELFF	TGCAGCGTTGAAGCTTCCAACACCGGGGAGCTGTTTTTT
few	TRBV7-2	TRBJ1-1	-	11	CATFRGTEAFF	TGTGCCACTTTTAGGGGCACTGAAGCTTTCTTT
few	TRBV13	TRBJ1-4	TRBD1	15	CASSPKTGPSEKLFF	TGTGCCAGCAGCCCAAAGACAGGGCCGAGTGAAAAACTGTTTTTT
many	TRBV9	TRBJ1-1	TRBD1	14	CASSVGDRGQEAFF	TGTGCCAGCAGCGTAGGTGACAGGGGGCAAGAAGCTTTCTTT
few	TRBV7-9	TRBJ2-1	-	16	CASSSSGAREAHEQFF	TGTGCCAGCAGCTCAAGTGGGGCCCGAGAAGCGCATGAGCAGTTCTTC
many	TRBV18	TRBJ2-7	TRBD1	14	CASSQGQGVYEQYF	TGTGCCAGCTCCCAGGGACAGGGGGTGTACGAGCAGTACTTC
many	TRBV6-2/TRBV6-3	TRBJ2-3	TRBD1	16	CASSYLAGQGTDTQYF	TGTGCCAGCAGTTACCTCGCAGGACAGGGGACAGATACGCAGTATTTT
many	TRBV5-6	TRBJ2-1	-	14	CASSSSGAYNEQFF	TGTGCCAGCAGCTCAAGTGGGGCCTACAATGAGCAGTTCTTC